This is a list of T cell receptor beta chains from one sample in a study of human thymus T cells. The assay was immunoSEQ multiplex PCR, and TCRdb's table has in-frame clones only and misses some. The sample shows about 46,000 clones, more than 85% of them seen only once. The sequenced sample was blood. Source of these receptors: a girl under three years old with a congenital heart defect but otherwise immunologically healthy. Both conserved end residues are trimmed from each CDR3.

>TRBJ2-7|TRBV23-1
ASSQGKGRNYEQY
>TRBJ2-5|TRBV30
AWKTRWEPFQETQY
>TRBJ2-3|TRBV10-1
ASRGPGSTDTQY
>TRBJ1-4|TRBV7-9
ASSFGGQGGATNEKLF
>TRBJ1-4|TRBV5-1
ASRERGFGNEKLF
>TRBJ2-1|TRBV5-5
ASSPRTGSENEQF
>TRBJ1-4|TRBV7-2
ASSLFGIATNEKLF
>TRBJ2-7|TRBV4-1
ASSLSPGTTSYEQY
>TRBJ2-5|TRBV14
ASSYAKTGGQETQY
>TRBJ2-1|TRBV18
ASSPPRPGASGRLNEQF
>TRBJ2-1|TRBV7-9
ASSFAASLSSYNEQF
>TRBJ2-2|TRBV11-3
ASSLGARQNTGELF
>TRBJ2-5|TRBV5-4
ASSLVGDQETQY
>TRBJ1-2|TRBV18
ASSPIVGYGYT
>TRBJ2-7|TRBV19
ASSIPGASLYEQY
>TRBJ1-1|TRBV6-5
ASTGPGGNTEAF
>TRBJ1-1|TRBV9
ASSPRQESNTEAF
>TRBJ1-1|TRBV4-1
ASSQEITLNTEAF
>TRBJ2-5|TRBV21-1
ASSWPGTVQETQY
>TRBJ2-3|TRBV5-6
ASRNLAATDTQY
>TRBJ2-7|TRBV7-9
ASSLGDSAEQY
>TRBJ1-5|TRBV10-3
APADRPYSNQPQH
>TRBJ2-7|TRBV11-2
ASSLEAGPSYEQY
>TRBJ2-7|TRBV6-1
ASSEAKASGREQY
>TRBJ1-4|TRBV5-1
ASSLDRFATNEKLF
>TRBJ1-2|TRBV7-2
ASSLEVAGIYGYT
>TRBJ1-5|TRBV27
ASGTNQPQH
>TRBJ2-1|TRBV5-1
ASSDGTGVSNEQF
>TRBJ2-7|TRBV9
ASSVGGRGTYEQY
>TRBJ1-6|TRBV27
ASGIRGQGTNSPLH
>TRBJ2-3|TRBV5-6
ASSLWQTSATDTQY
>TRBJ2-3|TRBV30
AWSRDTDTQY
>TRBJ2-5|TRBV20-1
SAPGVETQY
>TRBJ2-4|TRBV30
AWSLSARELIQY
>TRBJ2-1|TRBV2
ASSGQGYNEQF
>TRBJ1-2|TRBV5-8
ASSYQGLYGYT
>TRBJ2-7|TRBV28
ASSPPPAGRPYEQY
>TRBJ2-1|TRBV19
ASSILAGGQF
>TRBJ2-1|TRBV29-1
SLGQGGEQF
>TRBJ2-7|TRBV6-4
ASSAGPSLPYEQY
>TRBJ1-2|TRBV6-5
ASSRRADGYT
>TRBJ2-3|TRBV5-4
ASTKGGGGTDTQY
>TRBJ2-2|TRBV10-3
AISDSGGNTGELF
>TRBJ1-6|TRBV5-6
ASTLKDRGNSPLH
>TRBJ2-3|TRBV28
ASSLGGTDTQY
>TRBJ1-2|TRBV10-3
AISETGGYT
>TRBJ2-1|TRBV9
ASSVRGLYNEQF